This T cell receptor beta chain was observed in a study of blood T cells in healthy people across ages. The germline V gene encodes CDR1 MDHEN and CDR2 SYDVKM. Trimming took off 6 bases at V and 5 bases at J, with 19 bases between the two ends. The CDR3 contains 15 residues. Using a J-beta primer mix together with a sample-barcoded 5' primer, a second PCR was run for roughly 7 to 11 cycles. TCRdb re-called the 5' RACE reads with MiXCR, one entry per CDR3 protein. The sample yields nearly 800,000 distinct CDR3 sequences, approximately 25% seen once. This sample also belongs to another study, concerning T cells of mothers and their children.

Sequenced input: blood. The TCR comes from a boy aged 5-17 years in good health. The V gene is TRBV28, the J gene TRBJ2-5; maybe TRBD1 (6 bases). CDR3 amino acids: CASSRDRSRGETQYF. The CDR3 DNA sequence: TGTGCCAGCAGCCGTGACAGGTCCCGCGGGGAGACCCAGTACTTC.